This entry describes one T cell receptor beta chain. Original processing notes: Nucleated cell number was recorded as an estimate derived from reference gene primer amplification. Profiled with immunoSEQ multiplex PCR; TCRdb holds only in-frame clones, not every one. V and J calls plus clone size are reproduced from that table; the DNA served to infer D and trimming. The sample consists of fewer than 450,000 clones, roughly 90% of them appearing once. This record comes from a study of blood T cell repertoires in COVID-19. Whole-study context: The United States, Italy and Spain were the sources of the acute and convalescent COVID-19 samples. The cDNA or gDNA used as material had been derived from T cells, B-cell-depleted T cells, or PBMCs.

During active infection, Seattle patients enrolled and were then monitored through disease. Material: peripheral blood. The receptor was derived from a woman in her 70s with COVID-19, enrolled during active disease.

The DNA of the CDR3 is TGTGCCAGCAGCTTACTGGGCAGTAGCACAGATACGCAGTATTTT. It encodes CASSLLGSSTDTQYF. The rearrangement joins TRBV13 to TRBJ2-3; D ambiguous. The CDR3 is 15 residues long. Germline CDR1 and CDR2: PRHDT and FYEKMQ (reference sequence). With 2 bases removed from V and 0 bases from J, the gap between germline ends came to 9 bases.